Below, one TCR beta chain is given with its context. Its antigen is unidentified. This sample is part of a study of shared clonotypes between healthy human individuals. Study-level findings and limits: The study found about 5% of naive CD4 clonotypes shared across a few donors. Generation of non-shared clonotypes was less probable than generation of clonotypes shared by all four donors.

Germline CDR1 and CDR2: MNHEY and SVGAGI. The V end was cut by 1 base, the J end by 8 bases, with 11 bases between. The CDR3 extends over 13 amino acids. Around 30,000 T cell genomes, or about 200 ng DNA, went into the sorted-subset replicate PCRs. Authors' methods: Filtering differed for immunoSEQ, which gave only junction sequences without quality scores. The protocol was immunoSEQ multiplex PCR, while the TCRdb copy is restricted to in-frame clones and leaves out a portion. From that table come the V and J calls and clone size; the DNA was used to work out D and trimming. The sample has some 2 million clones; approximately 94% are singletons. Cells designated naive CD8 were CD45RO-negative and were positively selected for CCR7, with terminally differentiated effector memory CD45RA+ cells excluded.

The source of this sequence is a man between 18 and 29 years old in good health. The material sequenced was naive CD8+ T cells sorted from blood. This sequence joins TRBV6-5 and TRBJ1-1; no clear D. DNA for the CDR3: TGTGCCAGCAGTTACTTAATGCAGAGCGAAGCTTTCTTT. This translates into CASSYLMQSEAFF.